This TCR beta chain was identified in a study of early T cells in non-severe SARS-CoV-2 infection. Study context: Sequenced material consisted of bulk RNA (from unsorted whole blood), and chains were unpaired.

The TCR library protocol attached unique molecular identifiers to the individual cDNA molecules. TCRdb processed the 5' RACE reads anew with MiXCR; each CDR3 protein has one entry. The sample lists roughly 61,000 distinct CDR3 sequences, over 10% occurring once. Trimming removed 1 base at V and 5 bases at J, with 9 bases between. The CDR3 extends over 13 amino acids. This clonotype was sampled from an adult who was a healthcare worker with PCR-confirmed SARS-CoV-2 infection or an uninfected control (not recorded which). Sequences were derived from whole blood, sampled at baseline. The J gene is TRBJ2-7, the V gene TRBV12-3 or TRBV12-4; D ambiguous. The CDR3 nucleotides read TGTGCCAGCAGTTTAGGGACGTTCGACGAGCAGTACTTC. It specifies CASSLGTFDEQYF.